What follows are 5 T cell receptor beta chains derived from one specimen sequenced in a study of cytomegalovirus exposure and HLA in healthy donors. The PCR contained 60 Vbeta and 13 Jbeta primers. Repertoires were generated with immunoSEQ multiplex PCR, while TCRdb's copy carries only in-frame clones and drops some. The sample yields 55,000 to 80,000 clones, around 80% seen once. Material for sequencing was PBMCs. Receptors were obtained from a woman between 40 and 50 years old in good health and CMV-seropositive.

This clone was found a few times. CDR3 bases: TGTGCCAGCAGCCTAAATAATGTGGGCTACACCTTC. The encoded protein is CASSLNNVGYTF. V is TRBV5-6 and J is TRBJ1-2; D not resolved. This CDR3 is 12 amino acids long. Germline values: CDR1 SGHDT, CDR2 YYEEEE. Trimming cost V 4 bases and J 8 bases, with 12 bases left between them.

The gene calls are TRBV5-6 and TRBJ2-1, with 7 bases fitting TRBD1. V shed 2 bases, J shed 5 bases, and the junction held 4 bases outside the gene matches. Germline CDR1 SGHDT, CDR2 YYEEEE. This CDR3 region has 14 residues. CDR3 sequence: CASSFQDRHNEQFF. CDR3 sequence (DNA): TGTGCCAGCAGCTTCCAGGACAGGCACAATGAGCAGTTCTTC.

The J gene is TRBJ1-2, the V gene TRBV18, with a possible D match to TRBD1 (6 bases). The germline V gene has CDR1 KGHSH and CDR2 LQKENI. Trimming took 2 bases from V and 6 from J, leaving 13 bases between them. This CDR3 comprises 14 residues. The DNA of the CDR3 is TGTGCCAGCTCACCATGGGCAGAGGGGGATGGCTACACCTTC. Amino acid sequence: CASSPWAEGDGYTF.

The V gene is TRBV5-6, the J gene TRBJ2-5; D gene unclear. CDR1 is SGHDT and CDR2 is YYEEEE in the germline V gene. The CDR3 runs 11 residues. Trimming stripped 4 bases from V and 4 bases from J, with 5 bases between. CDR3 protein: CASSTRETQYF. For the CDR3, the DNA is TGTGCCAGCAGCACGCGAGAGACCCAGTACTTC.

The chain has TRBV6-1 and TRBJ2-7; possible D gene TRBD2, 5 bases. V dropped 4 bases and J dropped 4 bases, with 11 bases sitting between them. The CDR3 runs 13 residues. Per germline, CDR1 MNHNS and CDR2 SASEGT. The CDR3 loop reads CASSVRGLYEQYF. For the CDR3, the DNA is TGTGCCAGCAGTGTGAGAGGGTTGTACGAGCAGTACTTC.